A single sample gave rise to the 23 T cell receptor beta chains below, sequenced in a study of blood T cell repertoires in COVID-19. Measured with immunoSEQ multiplex PCR; TCRdb has only the in-frame clones, and not every one. This table holds some 130,000 clones, around four fifths found once. Sequencing was carried out using PBMCs or T cells enriched from blood (not recorded which). All receptors come from a man aged 35-49 years with acute COVID-19.

This sequence joins TRBV19 and TRBJ2-1, with a possible D match to TRBD2 (6 bases). CDR3 length: 14 residues. Trimming pared 10 bases from V and 0 bases from J, leaving 13 bases between. Looked up from germline, CDR1 is LNHDA and CDR2 is SQIVND (reference sequence). The chain's CDR3 is CATGTTSSYNEQFF. The CDR3 DNA sequence: TGTGCCACCGGCACGACTAGCTCCTACAATGAGCAGTTCTTC.

This chain uses TRBV6-5 with TRBJ2-4; TRBD1 aligns across 8 bases. Germline V gene sequence: CDR1 MNHEY, CDR2 SVGAGI. This CDR3 has 14 residues. V dropped 4 bases and J dropped 7; count of bases not matched to a gene: 6. This CDR3 reads CASSSRTGTNIQYF. The DNA for the CDR3 is TGTGCCAGCAGTTCACGGACAGGGACGAACATTCAGTACTTC.

This clone was detected only once. The chain recombines TRBV5-1 with TRBJ2-3, with D perhaps TRBD1 (6 bases). The CDR3 contains 12 residues. Germline lookup yields CDR1 SGHRS and CDR2 YFSETQ. V was pared by 4 bases and J by 4 bases, with 7 bases between. The CDR3 spells CASSEGADTQYF. The CDR3, as DNA: TGCGCCAGCAGCGAGGGGGCAGATACGCAGTATTTT.

This chain uses TRBV7-9 with TRBJ2-3; unclear D gene. From germline, CDR1 is SEHNR and CDR2 FQNEAQ (reference sequence). This CDR3 contains 14 residues. V lost 3 bases and J 0 bases, leaving 7 bases between the germline ends. CDR3 in amino acids: CASSFSQSTDTQYF. CDR3 sequence (DNA): TGTGCCAGCAGCTTTAGCCAGAGCACAGATACGCAGTATTTT.

The rearrangement joins TRBV2 to TRBJ1-3; no clear D gene. The CDR3 extends over 14 amino acids. Germline V lookup: CDR1 SNHLY, CDR2 FYNNEI. Between the trimmed V and J ends, which lost 8 bases and 0 bases, there was a span of 11 bases. CDR3 sequence (DNA): TGTGCCAGCTATAGAGACTCCTCTGGAAACACCATATATTTT. Protein sequence: CASYRDSSGNTIYF.

This chain uses TRBV5-6 with TRBJ2-7, with TRBD1 matching over 11 bases. CDR3 size: 16 residues. After removal of 0 bases from V and 2 bases from J, the junction contained 4 bases not matched to a gene. Germline V gives CDR1 SGHDT, CDR2 YYEEEE. CDR3 region: CASSLVGQGVPYEQYF. Here the CDR3 DNA reads TGTGCCAGCAGCTTGGTGGGACAGGGGGTTCCCTACGAGCAGTACTTC.

The chain employs TRBV13 and TRBJ2-7; a weak D match, TRBD2 (5 bases). The CDR3 is 14 residues long. Germline V gene sequence: CDR1 PRHDT, CDR2 FYEKMQ (reference sequence). Between the trimmed V and J ends, which lost 5 bases and 4 bases, there was a span of 15 bases. The CDR3 region is CASSPGMPAYEQYF. The CDR3 DNA follows: TGTGCCAGCAGCCCCGGGATGCCGGCATACGAGCAGTACTTC.

The chain couples TRBV3-1 (or the pseudogene TRBV3-2) to TRBJ1-5, with D maybe TRBD1 (5 bases). Germline-derived CDR1 and CDR2 are LGHDT and YNNKEL (reference sequence). This CDR3 contains 15 residues. V was cut by 3 bases and J by 3 bases, with 12 bases left in between. CDR3 sequence reads: CASSQGGADNQPQHF. CDR3 coding DNA: TGTGCCAGCAGCCAGGGAGGGGCTGACAATCAGCCCCAGCATTTT.

The chain uses TRBV5-6 and TRBJ1-2; 9 nucleotides match TRBD1. Losses at the gene ends were 3 bases for V and 5 bases for J; bases not matched to a gene: 11. Germline V gene lookup returns CDR1 SGHDT and CDR2 YYEEEE. This CDR3 contains 16 residues. CDR3 protein: CASSSYRDRDVYGYTF. DNA for the CDR3: TGTGCCAGCAGCTCCTACAGGGACAGGGACGTTTATGGCTACACCTTC.

The chain links TRBV2 to TRBJ2-2; tentatively, D is TRBD2 (5 bases). The germline gives CDR1 SNHLY, CDR2 FYNNEI. The CDR3 runs to 14 residues. V lost 3 bases and J lost 7, with 12 bases in between. The CDR3 loop reads CASSDRTPGGELFF. The CDR3 DNA sequence: TGTGCCAGCAGTGACCGGACTCCCGGCGGGGAGCTGTTTTTT.

The CDR3 DNA follows: TGTGCCAGCTCACCACTTCCCGAGAGAGGCTACACCTTC. This sequence encodes CASSPLPERGYTF. This chain links TRBV18 with TRBJ1-2; the D is unclear. V dropped 1 base and J dropped 8 bases, with 11 bases sitting between them. From germline, CDR1 is KGHSH and CDR2 LQKENI. This CDR3 contains 13 residues.

This clone was observed a few times. As DNA, the CDR3 is TGTGCCAGCGGGGCGGAGAGCTCCTATAATTCACCCCTCCACTTT. Encoded protein: CASGAESSYNSPLHF. The V gene is TRBV9, the J gene TRBJ1-6; possibly TRBD1 for D (5 bases). The CDR3 length is 15 residues. The germline V gene encodes CDR1 SGDLS and CDR2 YYNGEE. The ends were cut back, 7 bases at V and 0 bases at J, with 11 bases in the middle. Full variable domain (outside the CDR3, taken from reference TRBV9 and TRBJ1-6): DSGVTQTPKHLITATGQRVTLRCSPRSGDLSVYWYQQSLDQGLQFLIQYYNGEERAKGNILERFSAQQFPDLHSELNLSSLELGDSALYFCASGAESSYNSPLHFGNGTRLTVT.

This chain connects TRBV7-2 to TRBJ1-5; D unresolved. The CDR3 is 13 amino acids. V was cut by 3 bases and J by 4 bases, with 7 bases left in between. Germline lookup yields CDR1 SGHTA and CDR2 FQGNSA. The CDR3 loop reads CASSFTGNQPQHF. CDR3 DNA: TGTGCCAGCAGCTTTACGGGAAATCAGCCCCAGCATTTT.

The chain employs TRBV5-1 and TRBJ2-1, with TRBD1 matching 9 bases. The CDR3 has 15 residues. Germline values: CDR1 SGHRS, CDR2 YFSETQ. V gave up 4 bases and J gave up 6 bases; unmatched junction bases: 8. CDR3 protein: CASSIRQGESNEQFF. CDR3 bases: TGCGCCAGCAGCATACGACAGGGGGAGAGCAATGAGCAGTTCTTC. Supplemented by reference TRBV5-1 and TRBJ2-1, the full variable domain reads KAGVTQTPRYLIKTRGQQVTLSCSPISGHRSVSWYQQTPGQGLQFLFEYFSETQRNKGNFPGRFSGRQFSNSRSEMNVSTLELGDSALYLCASSIRQGESNEQFFGPGTRLTVL.

The rearrangement links TRBV19 to TRBJ2-5; the match to TRBD2 covers 9 bases. Germline loops: CDR1 LNHDA, CDR2 SQIVND (reference sequence). V shed 6 bases and J 4 bases; nucleotides not matched to a gene: 9. The CDR3 is made up of 15 amino acids. The chain's CDR3 is CASSPRGGRGETQYF. CDR3 in DNA: TGTGCCAGTAGCCCCCGGGGCGGGAGGGGAGAGACCCAGTACTTC.

The chain links TRBV19 to TRBJ1-5; 7 nucleotides match TRBD1. Germline V gene lookup returns CDR1 LNHDA and CDR2 SQIVND (reference sequence). V lost 7 bases, J lost 7 bases, and 7 bases stayed unmatched. CDR3 length: 13 residues. The DNA of the CDR3 is TGTGCCAGTACCCAGGGGGGCGGACAGCCCCAGCATTTT. As protein: CASTQGGGQPQHF.

J is TRBJ1-3 and V is TRBV15; possible D gene TRBD1, 5 bases. Germline V gene lookup returns CDR1 LNHNV and CDR2 YYDKDF (reference sequence). V lost 8 bases, J lost 2 bases, and 10 bases lay in between. The CDR3 is 13 amino acids. The CDR3 reads CATGGSAGNTIYF. The CDR3 bases are TGTGCCACCGGGGGGTCTGCTGGAAACACCATATATTTT.

The chain uses TRBV19 and TRBJ1-3, with 11 nucleotides matching TRBD1. J was trimmed by 7 bases and V by 5 bases; bases with no gene match: 7. Germline lookup yields CDR1 LNHDA and CDR2 SQIVND (reference sequence). This CDR3 contains 15 residues. CDR3 residues: CASSPRGTGGNTIYF. CDR3 bases: TGTGCCAGTAGTCCCCGCGGGACAGGGGGGAACACCATATATTTT.

This clone showed up just once. V gene TRBV7-2 combines with J gene TRBJ2-7, with 10 nucleotides matching TRBD2. Per the germline V gene, CDR1 is SGHTA and CDR2 is FQGNSA. This CDR3 contains 15 residues. With 1 base clipped from V and 7 bases from J, the junction kept 7 bases outside the gene matches. CDR3 sequence reads: CASSLETSGRLEQYF. The CDR3 bases are TGTGCCAGCAGCTTAGAGACTAGCGGGCGATTGGAGCAGTACTTC.

The J gene is TRBJ2-1, the V gene TRBV2, with 9 bases that match TRBD2. This CDR3 is 12 amino acids long. CDR1 and CDR2 (germline): SNHLY, FYNNEI. The junction had 7 bases not matched to a gene; V was cut back by 10 bases and J by 9 bases. CDR3 nucleotides: TGTGCCACCGGGACTAGCTTCGTTGAGCAGTTCTTC. It yields the protein CATGTSFVEQFF. Full variable domain (missing parts from reference TRBV2 and TRBJ2-1): EPEVTQTPSHQVTQMGQEVILRCVPISNHLYFYWYRQILGQKVEFLVSFYNNEISEKSEIFDDQFSVERPDGSNFTLKIRSTKLEDSAMYFCATGTSFVEQFFGPGTRLTVL.

In this sample, this clone turned up a few times. The same CDR3 can be traced to other DNA sequences in this sample. This chain joins TRBV7-9 and TRBJ1-4, with 10 bases lining up with TRBD1. V was clipped by 3 bases and J by 4 bases; unmatched bases: 2. CDR3 size: 15 residues. Germline V lookup: CDR1 SEHNR, CDR2 FQNEAQ (reference sequence). The CDR3, as DNA: TGTGCCAGCAGCTTGGGGACAGGGGTTAATGAAAAACTGTTTTTT. Its protein is CASSLGTGVNEKLFF.

This chain links TRBV28 with TRBJ2-3; perhaps TRBD2 as D (5 bases). This CDR3 is built from 12 residues. Trimming removed 1 base from V and 6 bases from J, with 5 bases in between. Looked up from germline, CDR1 is MDHEN and CDR2 is SYDVKM. The CDR3 loop reads CASSLSGDTQYF. The CDR3 DNA reads TGTGCCAGCAGTTTATCGGGGGATACGCAGTATTTT.

The chain employs TRBV28 and TRBJ1-2; D is perhaps TRBD1 (6 bases). The CDR3 extends over 14 amino acids. Germline V CDR1 and CDR2: MDHEN, SYDVKM. Trimming shortened V by 5 bases and J by 4 bases, and 14 bases separated the two germline ends. CDR3 nucleotide sequence: TGTGCCAGCAGTATACAGGGTCGGGGCTATGGCTACACCTTC. Amino acids: CASSIQGRGYGYTF.